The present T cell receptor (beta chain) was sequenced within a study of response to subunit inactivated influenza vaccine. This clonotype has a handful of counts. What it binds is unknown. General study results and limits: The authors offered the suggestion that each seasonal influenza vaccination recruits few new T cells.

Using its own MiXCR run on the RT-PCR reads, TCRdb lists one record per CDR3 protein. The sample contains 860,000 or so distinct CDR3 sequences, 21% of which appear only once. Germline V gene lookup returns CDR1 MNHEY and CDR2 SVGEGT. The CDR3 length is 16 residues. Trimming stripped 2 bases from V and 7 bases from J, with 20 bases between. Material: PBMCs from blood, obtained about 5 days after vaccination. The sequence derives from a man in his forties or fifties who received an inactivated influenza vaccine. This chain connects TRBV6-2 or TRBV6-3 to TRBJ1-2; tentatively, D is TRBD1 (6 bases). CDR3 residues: CASSYPKTTGSRGYTF. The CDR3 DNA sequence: TGTGCCAGCAGTTACCCAAAAACTACAGGGAGCCGTGGCTACACCTTC.